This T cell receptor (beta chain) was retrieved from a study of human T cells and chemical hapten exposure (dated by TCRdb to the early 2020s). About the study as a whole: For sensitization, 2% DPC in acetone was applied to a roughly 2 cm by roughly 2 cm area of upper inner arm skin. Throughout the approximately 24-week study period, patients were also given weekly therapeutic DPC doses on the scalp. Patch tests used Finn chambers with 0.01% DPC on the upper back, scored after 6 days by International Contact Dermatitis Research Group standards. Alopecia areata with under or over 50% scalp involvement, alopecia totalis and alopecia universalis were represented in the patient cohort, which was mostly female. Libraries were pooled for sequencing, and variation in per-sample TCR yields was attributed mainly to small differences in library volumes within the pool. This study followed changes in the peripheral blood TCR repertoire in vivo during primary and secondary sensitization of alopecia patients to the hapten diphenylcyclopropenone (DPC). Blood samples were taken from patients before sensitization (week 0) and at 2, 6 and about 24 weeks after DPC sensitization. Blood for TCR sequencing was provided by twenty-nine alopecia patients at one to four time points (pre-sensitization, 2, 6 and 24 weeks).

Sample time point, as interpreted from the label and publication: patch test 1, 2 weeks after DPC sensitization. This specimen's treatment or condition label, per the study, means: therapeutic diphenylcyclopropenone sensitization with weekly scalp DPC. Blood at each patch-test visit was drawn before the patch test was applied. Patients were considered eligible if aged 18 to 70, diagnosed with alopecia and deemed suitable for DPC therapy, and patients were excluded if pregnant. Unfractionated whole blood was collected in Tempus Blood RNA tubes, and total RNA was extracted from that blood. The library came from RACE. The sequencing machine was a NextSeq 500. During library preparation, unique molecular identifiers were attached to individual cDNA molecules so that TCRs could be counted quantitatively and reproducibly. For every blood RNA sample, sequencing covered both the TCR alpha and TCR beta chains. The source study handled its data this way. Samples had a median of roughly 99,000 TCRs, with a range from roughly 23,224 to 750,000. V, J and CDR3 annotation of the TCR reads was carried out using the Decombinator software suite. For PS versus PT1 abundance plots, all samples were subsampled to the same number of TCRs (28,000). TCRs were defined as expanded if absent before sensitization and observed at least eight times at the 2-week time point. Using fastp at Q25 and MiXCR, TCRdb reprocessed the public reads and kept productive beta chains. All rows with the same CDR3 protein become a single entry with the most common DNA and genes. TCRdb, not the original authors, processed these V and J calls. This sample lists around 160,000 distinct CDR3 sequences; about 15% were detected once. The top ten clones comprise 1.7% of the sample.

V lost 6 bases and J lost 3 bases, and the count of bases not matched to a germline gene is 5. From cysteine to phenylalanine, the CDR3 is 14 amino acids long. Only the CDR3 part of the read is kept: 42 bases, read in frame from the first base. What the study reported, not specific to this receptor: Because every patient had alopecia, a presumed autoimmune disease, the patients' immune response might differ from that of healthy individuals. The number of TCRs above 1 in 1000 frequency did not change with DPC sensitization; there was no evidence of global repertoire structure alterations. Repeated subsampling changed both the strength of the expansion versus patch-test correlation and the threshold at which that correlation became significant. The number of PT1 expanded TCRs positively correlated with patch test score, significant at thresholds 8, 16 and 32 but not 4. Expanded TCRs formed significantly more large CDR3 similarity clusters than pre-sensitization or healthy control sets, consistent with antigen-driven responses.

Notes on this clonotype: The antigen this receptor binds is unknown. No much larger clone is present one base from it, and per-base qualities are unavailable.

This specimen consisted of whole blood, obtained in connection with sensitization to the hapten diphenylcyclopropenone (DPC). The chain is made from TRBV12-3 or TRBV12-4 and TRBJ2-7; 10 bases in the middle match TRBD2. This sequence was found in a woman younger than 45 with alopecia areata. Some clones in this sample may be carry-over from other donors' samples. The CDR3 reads CASSGLAVIYEQYF. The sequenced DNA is TGTGCCAGCAGCGGACTAGCGGTAATCTACGAGCAGTACTTC.